This T cell receptor beta chain emerged from a study of T cell clonality in common variable immunodeficiency. Study results and caveats: Common variable immunodeficiency TCR beta sequences reportedly had fewer deletions and N-nucleotide insertions.

Equal genomic DNA amounts from CVID and control samples were sequenced. Only in-frame clones appear in the TCRdb table, and some are missing; sequencing was by immunoSEQ multiplex PCR. This sample carries 30,000 to 40,000 clones, none of them present only once. Germline CDR1 and CDR2: DFQATT and SNEGSKA (reference sequence). Trimming took off 0 bases at V and 4 bases at J, with 12 bases between the two ends. The CDR3 extends over 14 amino acids. This clone was recorded at least ten times. Antigen: not known. The read comes to an end 3 residues before the CDR3 does, leaving the germline J gene to fill in the end.

The chain is built from TRBV20-1 and TRBJ1-2; D is unresolved. The sequence derives from a person aged 18-69 years in good health. Sequencing was performed on peripheral blood mononuclear cells. Incomplete CDR3 DNA: TGCAGTGCTAGAGATCCTCGGAGGGTCTATGGC. Its translation is CSARDPRRVYG. The CDR3 in full is CSARDPRRVYGYTF.